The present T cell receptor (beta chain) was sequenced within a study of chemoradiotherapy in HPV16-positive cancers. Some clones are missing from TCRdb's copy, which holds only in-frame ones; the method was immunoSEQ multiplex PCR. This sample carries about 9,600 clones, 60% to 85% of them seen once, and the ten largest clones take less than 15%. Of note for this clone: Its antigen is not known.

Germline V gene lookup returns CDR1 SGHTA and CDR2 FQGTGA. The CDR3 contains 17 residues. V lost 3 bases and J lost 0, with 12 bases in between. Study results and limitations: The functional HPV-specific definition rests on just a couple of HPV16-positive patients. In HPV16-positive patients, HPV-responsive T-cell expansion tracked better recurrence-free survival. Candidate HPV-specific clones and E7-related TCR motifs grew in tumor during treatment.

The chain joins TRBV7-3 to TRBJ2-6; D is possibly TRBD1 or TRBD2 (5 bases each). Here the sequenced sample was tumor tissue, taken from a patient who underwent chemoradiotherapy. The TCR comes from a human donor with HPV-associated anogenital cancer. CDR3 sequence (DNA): TGTGCCAGCAGCTTTGAGGGACGGTCCTCTGGGGCCAACGTCCTGACTTTC. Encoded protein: CASSFEGRSSGANVLTF.